The sample holds many counts of the clone carrying this TCR beta chain. Its specificity is not known. This record belongs to a study of glioma-infiltrating T cells. Regarding the study as a whole: Non-neoplastic patients had below-expected tissue-blood divergence, while all gliomas exceeded expectation.

Amplification of TCR alpha and beta CDR3 regions from RNA used iRepertoire nested multiplex PCR. In TCRdb, the multiplex PCR reads were re-called with MiXCR into one record per CDR3 protein. The top ten hold approximately 35% of the sample, which has some 99,000 distinct CDR3 sequences, around 25% seen once. Sequenced: glioma tissue, nonneoplastic brain tissue, or PBMCs (not recorded which). This clonotype was sampled from a human donor with low-grade glioma or glioblastoma, undergoing nonglioma brain surgery, or in good health (not recorded which).

The CDR3 sequence: CSVETGGDEKLFF. CDR3 nucleotide sequence: TGCAGCGTTGAGACAGGTGGGGATGAAAAACTGTTTTTT. V usage is TRBV29-1 and J usage is TRBJ1-4, with a weak D call TRBD1 (6 bases). The CDR3 spans 13 residues. In germline, CDR1 is SQVTM, CDR2 ANQGSEA. With 3 bases removed from V and 6 bases from J, the gap between germline ends came to 11 bases.